The subject of this entry is one T cell receptor (beta chain). Its antigen is currently not known. There are no base qualities to consult, and no much larger clone falls within one base. Library preparation used the immunoSEQ multiplex PCR assay. For the multiplex PCR, a mixture combining 60 forward primers for TCR Vbeta segments and 13 reverse primers for TCR Jbeta segments was used. Amplification of the CDR3 region of rearranged TCR beta genes was performed with a multiplex PCR assay on genomic DNA. Amplified TCR beta libraries were sequenced as 87-base-pair reads on the Illumina HiSeq System. In the original analysis: A later analysis tallied 75 million to 95 million unique TCR beta chains across the 700 or so repertoires, and around 10 million of those chains were shared by two or more donors. Raw reads were error-corrected and collapsed into unique sequences with a nearest-neighbor algorithm that merged closely related sequences to remove PCR and sequencing errors. Alignment of CDR3 sequences to IMGT reference sequences was used to assign V, D and J gene segments. For a sequence to be retained, a match of at least six nucleotides was required to both a V gene segment and a J gene segment. A rearrangement was called productive if the CDR3 had no stop codons and remained in frame with V and J, and every other rearrangement was called non-productive. CDR3 was defined by IMGT convention, running from the second conserved V-encoded cysteine to the conserved J-encoded phenylalanine. Sequences without an unambiguous match to a single V gene segment were excluded from the earlier analysis of a few hundred of the donors. In an earlier analysis of approximately 610 of the donors, V segments were called functional above 56.7% productive rearrangements and were called segregating when the between-donor standard deviation exceeded 5%. A statistical classification framework was developed to diagnose cytomegalovirus status using the catalog of TCR beta chain sequences. A later analysis assigned V and J genes by comparing TCR nucleotide sequences with IMGT/GENE-DB human TR gene sequences. In a later analysis, CDR3 sequences and most-parsimonious VDJ recombination scenarios were assigned using the TCRdist pipeline. A later analysis defined each TCR beta chain by its CDR3 amino acid sequence plus V-gene family, and excluded reads lacking a unique V-gene family. In a later analysis, around 650 highly shared, low-generation-probability nucleotide sequences were removed to address suspected cross-contamination and a sequencing artifact. In a later analysis, a clonal expansion index for each public chain was calculated from normalized within-repertoire ranks of inferred template counts. Generation probabilities in a later analysis came from a VDJ recombination model fitted to out-of-frame rearrangements, and those results were checked against IGoR. A later analysis scored TCR-TCR, TCR-HLA and TCR-CMV co-occurrence with hypergeometric tests, applying a repertoire-size bias correction to TCR pairs. False discovery rates were estimated in a later analysis by permuting HLA or CMV assignments 20 times. In a later analysis, co-occurring TCRs were grouped using DBSCAN, with TCRdist sequence similarity added in when clustering inside HLA-allele-positive subsets. For co-occurrence clustering, repertoires with fewer than 30,000 or more than 120,000 public chains were excluded, along with several repertoires with anomalous nucleotide sharing. In TCRdb, the immuneACCESS table is reduced to in-frame sequences with V and J assigned. These tables do not hold every clone; where another copy was compared, an unresolved V gene accounts for under half, and the others remain unexplained. V, J and clone size are taken as reported in that table, and D and trimming were inferred from the DNA itself. The sample yields approximately 200,000 clones; about 84% were counted once. Around 1.4% of the sample is in the top ten clones.

This sample was included in a study of cytomegalovirus exposure and HLA in healthy donors (dated by TCRdb to about 2017). Turning to the overall study: An earlier analysis of 587 of the donors reported approximately 280 Gb of sequence data and around 110 million unique TCR beta sequences obtained from about 179 million T cells. HLA typing included class I and class II loci at four-digit resolution. The genetic ancestry cluster associated with self-reported Caucasian donors included around four fifths of the roughly 400 genotyped donors. To predict cytomegalovirus infection status, the study brought together high-throughput TCR immunosequencing, statistical association of individual TCRs with disease status, and machine learning. Five DR-DQ haplotypes were handled as single units for association and clustering because linkage in the cohort was strong. The study used immunosequencing to profile the T cell repertoires of approximately 640 subjects and linked those repertoires to cytomegalovirus serostatus. An early release that covered roughly 600 HLA-typed donors contained about 300 gigabases of sequencing data and 80 million or so unique TCR sequences. Genome-wide SNP genotypes for about 65% of the roughly 700 donors were used in a later genetic analysis, which treated that subset as a discovery cohort. Along with the roughly 710-subject first cohort, a separate validation cohort of over a hundred different subjects was used. The number of typed donors differed by locus: roughly 629-640 for A, B, C, DRB1 and DQB1; 500 to 550 for DQA1; approximately 600 for DPA1; and roughly 470 for DPB1. Donor age, sex, ethnicity and CMV serostatus were compiled alongside the repertoire data. The aim of the study was to test whether cataloging public T cell receptors could identify signatures of past pathogen exposure. All discovery cohort repertoires had been generated on a single sequencing platform. Rather than drawing on any new phenotypic data, the later analysis identified candidate immune exposures from TCR beta sequences and the way those sequences occurred across donors. To study patterns of TCR occurrence, a later analysis re-analyzed previously published TCR beta repertoires from just over 650 donors and added high-resolution HLA genotyping. On average, roughly 250,000 unique TCR beta nucleotide sequences were sequenced per donor among about 400 genotyped donors of the cohort, with roughly a sixth of those sequences being non-productive. In an earlier analysis of 587 of the donors, high-throughput TCR beta sequencing was used to judge whether each TCR beta V gene segment behaved as functional or pseudogenic.

The cohort was made up of 500 to 850 healthy bone marrow donors. At the time of sampling, all cohort members were nominally healthy, though unrecorded immune exposures were likely present. CMV serostatus was positive for 250 to 300 and negative for about 55% of the roughly 670 cohort members, and was not recorded for this donor. Every donor gave a peripheral blood sample, and the peripheral blood mononuclear cells from that sample were used for TCR beta sequencing. The Qiagen DNeasy Blood Extraction Kit was used to extract genomic DNA from the blood cell samples. The CDR3 holds 14 amino acids from the cysteine to the phenylalanine. The retained sequence is limited to the CDR3, 42 bases, with the frame set at the first base. A distance of 11 bases separates the germline ends of V and J, which lose 0 bases and 5 bases respectively. CDR1 and CDR2 were assigned from the germline V gene (reference sequence) as MNHNY and SVGAGI.

What the authors observed across the whole study: The classifier was reported to diagnose cytomegalovirus status with high specificity and sensitivity in both the original cohort and the validation cohort. The sequencing pipeline was judged likely to have produced a cluster of highly shared sequence variants as a technical artifact. The study listed 164 TCR beta chains as associated with cytomegalovirus. An association between a missense DCLRE1C variant and V-gene and J-gene trimming of TCR beta chains was found in a later genetic analysis and replicated in an independent cohort. Sequencing depth was assumed to be roughly uniform across donors in the presence/absence analyses, though that assumption may not hold. In a later analysis, HLA-associated TCR beta chains were found to be more clonally expanded and to have lower generation probabilities than equally common non-associated chains. In a later analysis, TCR association rates were found to vary across HLA loci, with the most associated TCRs seen for DRB1 alleles and the fewest for HLA-C alleles. Most TCR sequences were observed very rarely across donors, whereas some public TCRs were present in many individuals. Specific HLA alleles were associated with 15,000 to 20,000 TCR beta sequences at a false discovery rate of 0.05 in a later analysis. A further reported finding was that TCR beta sequences accurately predicted the HLA-A and HLA-B alleles for most subjects in the first cohort. Broadly in line with IMGT annotations, most TCR beta V segments showed up in productive rearrangements about 87% or about 30% of the time in an earlier analysis of several hundred of the donors. The cohort was sequenced for TCR beta chains only, and without alpha or paired-chain data the features that could be detected were limited. Three of the identified cytomegalovirus-associated TCR beta chains were confirmed in vitro to be specific for cytomegalovirus antigens. Several of the top co-occurrence clusters appeared to be linked to parvovirus B19, influenza, CMV and Epstein-Barr virus, according to a later analysis. A later genetic analysis reported fewer N-insertions in productive TCRs among donors in an Asian-associated ancestry cluster than the roughly 670-donor mean. The authors suggested that the approach could potentially be generalized to other disease states and immunological phenotypes. Most CMV-associated TCR beta chains appeared to be HLA-restricted in a later analysis, and the HLA associations seemed to be driven largely by CMV exposure. Because HLA typing was missing for some donors at each locus, association tests included only the typed subset. Immune exposure information for the cohort was limited to CMV serostatus. When HLA alleles, especially DR and DQ, strongly co-occurred, attributing TCR associations to individual alleles was difficult. The earlier analysis of about 600 of the donors excluded 15 to 20 rarely observed V segments, including chromosome 9 orphons, because counts were too low. Some IMGT-functional V segments, including TRBV6-2 and TRBV6-3, could not be told apart with the 87-base-pair reads, so those segments were excluded. Correlated functional status among segregating V segments might reflect linkage disequilibrium, but an unknown experimental factor could not be ruled out.

The sequence derives from a human donor in good health. Recombination linked TRBV6-6 to TRBJ2-7; the D gene is perhaps TRBD1, on 6 matching bases. Sequenced sample: PBMCs. The CDR3 reads CASSYSTGLDEQYF. The DNA sequence follows: TGTGCCAGCAGTTACTCAACAGGGCTGGACGAGCAGTACTTC.